Shown below are 23 T cell receptor beta chains from a single sample sequenced in a study of shared clonotypes between healthy human individuals. Here immunoSEQ multiplex PCR was the method, and the copy in TCRdb shows in-frame clones only, minus some. Of about 2,500,000 clones in the sample, more than 90% were seen once. Sequenced material: naive CD4+ T cells sorted from blood. Subset in this sample: CD45RA+ positively selected. These receptors came from a young man in good health.

The chain recombines TRBV18 with TRBJ2-2; 7 bases are a match to TRBD1. The CDR3 extends over 16 amino acids. The germline gives CDR1 KGHSH, CDR2 LQKENI. With V trimmed by 3 bases and J by 5 bases, 9 bases remained unmatched. The CDR3 is CASSPDRAIGTGELFF. CDR3 nucleotide sequence: TGTGCCAGCTCACCCGACAGGGCCATCGGGACCGGGGAGCTGTTTTTT.

CDR3 region: CAGTVGSGGAYF. The CDR3, as DNA: TGTGCCGGGACGGTGGGTAGCGGGGGGGCGTACTTC. The chain couples TRBV30 to TRBJ2-4, with 11 bases matching TRBD2. The CDR3 consists of 12 residues. Germline CDR1 and CDR2: GTSNPN and SVGIG (reference sequence). V dropped 8 bases and J dropped 15; count of bases not matched to a gene: 12. Together with reference TRBV30 and TRBJ2-4, the CDR3 gives the full variable domain: SQTIHQWPATLVQPVGSPLSLECTVEGTSNPNLYWYRQAAGRGLQLLFYSVGIGQISSEVPQNLSASRPQDRQFILSSKKLLLSDSGFYLCAGTVGSGGAYFGAGTRLSVL.

Turning to this clone: This sample also contains other DNA sequences that code for the same CDR3. This chain uses TRBV30 with TRBJ2-4, with TRBD2 identical over 8 bases. The J segment lost 0 bases and the V segment lost 5 bases, leaving 0 bases of the junction unmatched. Germline V lookup: CDR1 GTSNPN, CDR2 SVGIG (reference sequence). This CDR3 is built from 13 residues. The CDR3 protein is CAWAGGAKNIQYF. DNA for the CDR3: TGTGCCTGGGCGGGGGGAGCCAAAAACATTCAGTACTTC.

The chain uses TRBV7-9 and TRBJ2-5; 16 positions agree with TRBD2. V was pared by 5 bases and J by 2 bases, with 5 bases of the junction left unmatched. This CDR3 spans 17 amino acids. Germline V gene data show CDR1 as SEHNR and CDR2 as FQNEAQ (reference sequence). This CDR3 reads CASSPQGLAGGQETQYF. As DNA, the CDR3 is TGTGCCAGCAGCCCGCAGGGACTAGCGGGAGGGCAAGAGACCCAGTACTTC. The full variable domain, completed using reference TRBV7-9 and TRBJ2-5, is DTGVSQNPRHKITKRGQNVTFRCDPISEHNRLYWYRQTLGQGPEFLTYFQNEAQLEKSRLLSDRFSAERPKGSFSTLEIQRTEQGDSAMYLCASSPQGLAGGQETQYFGPGTRLLVL.

As to this clone: Other nucleotide sequences in the sample specify the same CDR3. V and J are TRBV6-5 and TRBJ2-7, with 10 bases fitting TRBD1. Trimming took 0 bases from V and 4 from J; bases not matched to a gene: 3. Per the germline V gene, CDR1 is MNHEY and CDR2 is SVGAGI. The CDR3 is made up of 15 amino acids. CDR3 sequence: CASSYSRTGGYEQYF. CDR3 nucleotides: TGTGCCAGCAGTTACTCGCGGACAGGGGGGTACGAGCAGTACTTC.

The chain uses TRBV6-6 and TRBJ2-7, with 9 nucleotides matching TRBD1. Germline CDR1 is MNHNY and CDR2 is SVGAGI (reference sequence). CDR3 size: 13 residues. V shed 9 bases and J 6 bases; nucleotides not matched to a gene: 9. The CDR3 loop reads CASEDRGNGEQYF. The DNA for the CDR3 is TGTGCCAGTGAGGACAGGGGTAATGGCGAGCAGTACTTC.

This chain connects TRBV19 to TRBJ2-1; TRBD2 matches at 10 bases. The CDR3 extends over 14 amino acids. Per the germline V gene, CDR1 is LNHDA and CDR2 is SQIVND (reference sequence). With 1 base clipped from V and 11 bases from J, the junction kept 5 bases outside the gene matches. CDR3: CASSIGSSGSKQFF. Written as DNA, the CDR3 is TGTGCCAGTAGTATAGGTTCTAGCGGGAGTAAGCAGTTCTTC.

The sample holds one count of this clone. This CDR3 reads CASSPADLLNTGELFF. The DNA for the CDR3 is TGTGCCAGCTCACCAGCGGACCTTCTAAACACCGGGGAGCTGTTTTTT. The J gene is TRBJ2-2, the V gene TRBV18, with unresolved D. CDR3 size: 16 residues. Trimming pared 2 bases from V and 2 bases from J, leaving 12 bases between. CDR1 and CDR2 (germline): KGHSH, LQKENI.

Concerning this clone: The sample has other DNA sequences that encode this CDR3 too. The chain couples TRBV10-3 to TRBJ2-3; D is possibly TRBD2 (6 bases). CDR3 length: 14 amino acids. Germline values: CDR1 ENHRY, CDR2 SYGVKD. V dropped 0 bases and J dropped 4 bases, with 8 bases sitting between them. The CDR3 is CAISESGSPDTQYF. The CDR3 coding sequence is TGTGCCATCAGTGAGTCCGGGAGTCCAGATACGCAGTATTTT.

The rearrangement joins TRBV11-2 to TRBJ2-1; 9 positions agree with TRBD1. Germline V gene data show CDR1 as SGHAT and CDR2 as FQNNGV. CDR3 length: 16 residues. The V and J ends lost 2 bases and 3 bases, in that order; junction bases with no gene match: 5. CDR3 region: CASSLTRDRDYNEQFF. The DNA of the CDR3 is TGTGCCAGCAGCTTAACCCGGGACAGGGACTACAATGAGCAGTTCTTC.

The chain links TRBV11-2 to TRBJ1-1, with 10 bases aligning to TRBD1. The V segment lost 5 bases and the J segment 1 base; nucleotides outside the gene matches: 16. The CDR3 contains 19 residues. The V gene's germline CDR1 is SGHAT and CDR2 FQNNGV. CDR3 sequence (DNA): TGTGCCAGCAGCCACGGACAGGGGGTAATAGATTTAAGGAACACTGAAGCTTTCTTT. Protein product: CASSHGQGVIDLRNTEAFF.

This clone showed up just a few times. The chain uses TRBV11-2 and TRBJ1-2; tentative D call: TRBD1 (5 bases). Trimming removed 1 base from V and 4 bases from J, with 7 bases in between. Germline assignment: CDR1 SGHAT and CDR2 FQNNGV. The CDR3 is 13 amino acids. CDR3 sequence (DNA): TGTGCCAGCAGCTTAGGACAGAGCTATGGCTACACCTTC. It encodes CASSLGQSYGYTF.

V usage is TRBV6-6 and J usage is TRBJ2-4, with a possible D match to TRBD1 (6 bases). V shed 6 bases and J shed 6 bases, with 12 bases lying between them. The CDR3 has 13 amino acids. Germline CDR1 MNHNY, CDR2 SVGAGI (reference sequence). This CDR3 reads CASRLQGGNIQYF. CDR3 nucleotide sequence: TGTGCCAGCAGGCTACAGGGTGGAAACATTCAGTACTTC.

The chain couples TRBV5-4 to TRBJ2-7, with 13 bases identical to TRBD2. This CDR3 contains 16 residues. The V segment lost 4 bases and the J segment 4 bases; nucleotides outside the gene matches: 8. Germline-derived CDR1 and CDR2 are SGHNT and YYREEE (reference sequence). The CDR3 nucleotides read TGTGCCAGCAGCGGCGGAGGGACTAGCGGGATTTACGAGCAGTACTTC. Encoded protein: CASSGGGTSGIYEQYF.

This CDR3 is CASGPGLAGVDTQYF. CDR3 nucleotides: TGTGCCAGCGGTCCGGGACTAGCGGGGGTAGATACGCAGTATTTT. The V call is TRBV11-2, the J call TRBJ2-3; 14 bases line up with TRBD2. With 8 bases clipped from V and 5 bases from J, the junction kept 6 bases outside the gene matches. Germline lookup yields CDR1 SGHAT and CDR2 FQNNGV. The CDR3 runs to 15 residues.

The chain is built from TRBV4-3 and TRBJ2-1; D uncertain. The germline gives CDR1 LGHNA, CDR2 YSLEER. V was trimmed by 0 bases and J by 6 bases, leaving 12 bases between them. This CDR3 has 15 residues. Here the CDR3 DNA reads TGCGCCAGCAGCCAAGACTATGGGCTCGGCAATGAGCAGTTCTTC. This sequence encodes CASSQDYGLGNEQFF.

The genes are TRBV11-3 and TRBJ2-5, with 9 bases identical to TRBD2. This CDR3 comprises 17 residues. The V and J ends lost 5 bases and 2 bases, in that order; junction bases with no gene match: 12. CDR1 and CDR2 (germline): SGHNT, YENEEA. DNA of the CDR3: TGTGCCAGCAGCCGAGGGGCGGGGGGGTCCGTTCAAGAGACCCAGTACTTC. Amino acids: CASSRGAGGSVQETQYF.

In its sample, this clone was seen once. V and J are TRBV2 and TRBJ1-5, with unresolved D. CDR3 size: 15 residues. Trimming took 6 bases from V and 0 from J, leaving 12 bases between them. Germline V CDR1 and CDR2: SNHLY, FYNNEI. The CDR3 loop is CASSARRSSNQPQHF. The CDR3 DNA reads as TGTGCCAGCAGCGCCAGGCGGTCTAGCAATCAGCCCCAGCATTTT.

In its sample, this clone was seen once. The chain couples TRBV7-9 to TRBJ2-5, with D possibly matching TRBD1 (5 bases). The V and J ends lost 2 bases and 4 bases respectively, with 11 bases between them. Germline V gene sequence: CDR1 SEHNR, CDR2 FQNEAQ (reference sequence). The CDR3 spans 14 residues. CDR3 in amino acids: CASSLSQGSETQYF. CDR3 in DNA: TGTGCCAGCAGCTTATCGCAGGGCTCAGAGACCCAGTACTTC.

CDR3 region: CASSTDTPSTLHF. The DNA for the CDR3 is TGCGCCAGCAGCACGGACACTCCCTCGACCCTCCACTTT. The J gene is TRBJ1-6, the V gene TRBV5-1; tentatively, D is TRBD1 (5 bases). The V gene's germline CDR1 is SGHRS and CDR2 YFSETQ. The CDR3 extends over 13 amino acids. Trimming pared 4 bases from V and 14 bases from J, leaving 16 bases between.

V is TRBV5-8 and J is TRBJ2-3; the D gene is possibly TRBD1 (5 bases). The CDR3 runs 14 residues. Per the germline V gene, CDR1 is SGHTS and CDR2 is YDEGEE. Trimming pared 4 bases from V and 6 bases from J, leaving 15 bases between. CDR3 sequence (DNA): TGTGCCAGCAGCCCAAATCAGGGAACGGATACGCAGTATTTT. Translating gives CASSPNQGTDTQYF.

This chain links TRBV6-6 with TRBJ2-3; 7 nucleotides line up with TRBD2. With V trimmed by 4 bases and J by 3 bases, 7 bases remained unmatched. The length of the CDR3 is 15 residues. CDR1 is MNHNY, CDR2 SVGAGI, per germline (reference sequence). CDR3 loop: CASSWEGLGTDTQYF. Written as DNA, the CDR3 is TGTGCCAGCAGTTGGGAGGGATTGGGGACAGATACGCAGTATTTT.

The rearrangement uses TRBV28 and TRBJ2-1; D not certain. Germline V gives CDR1 MDHEN, CDR2 SYDVKM. The CDR3 has 16 residues. V gave up 5 bases and J gave up 0 bases, with 14 bases separating them. The CDR3 loop reads CASSNRTVSSYNEQFF. The DNA of the CDR3 is TGTGCCAGCAGTAACCGTACAGTTAGCTCCTACAATGAGCAGTTCTTC.